This T cell receptor (beta chain) was retrieved from a study of CD8 T cells in ankylosing spondylitis. Overall study results and limits: Within peripheral blood, clones linked to disease were CD8+ and relatively rare. It was reported that disease-linked clones were significantly enriched in matched ankylosing spondylitis synovial fluid. Characteristic, it appeared, of ankylosing spondylitis blood was a TCR beta motif of about eight highly homologous variants.

With respect to this clonotype: Its antigen is as yet unknown.

The CDR3 has 14 amino acids. In germline, CDR1 is ENHRY, CDR2 SYGVKD. V lost 4 bases to trimming and J lost 0 bases, with 8 bases between them. Preparation of TCR beta libraries was done by quantitative 5'-RACE with molecular barcodes. TCRdb re-called the 5' RACE reads with MiXCR, one entry per CDR3 protein. The data hold approximately 260,000 distinct CDR3 sequences, with 15% to 20% observed a single time. The receptor was isolated from a male donor with ankylosing spondylitis or in good health (not recorded which). This sequence joins TRBV10-3 and TRBJ2-3; either TRBD1 or TRBD2 may supply D (5 bases each). Sequenced input: blood, either unsorted or a sorted T cell fraction (not recorded which). This CDR3 is CAISAGGSTDTQYF. CDR3 nucleotides: TGTGCCATCAGTGCTGGGGGAAGCACAGATACGCAGTATTTT.